This T cell receptor beta chain is from a study of T cells in tuberculosis. The wider study: CD1B tetramers identified T cells specific for mycobacterial lipid GMM. Study outcomes and limitations: Some low-affinity tetramer-binding T cells may be absent from this sample.

With 1 base clipped from V and 1 base from J, the junction kept 4 bases outside the gene matches. Germline loops: CDR1 SGHAT, CDR2 FQNNGV. This CDR3 contains 16 residues. Sorting used thawed, overnight-rested PBMC stained with anti-CD3, a viability dye and GMM-loaded CD1B tetramer. CD1B tetramers were loaded with Rhodococcus equi-derived C32 glucose monomycolate. From each donor, some 100,000 tetramer-negative cells were sorted. Sequencing used immunoSEQ multiplex PCR; TCRdb keeps in-frame clones, though not all of them. The sample shows approximately 60,000 clones, around 81% of them seen only once. The rearrangement uses TRBV11-2 and TRBJ1-5, with 7 bases fitting TRBD1. This TCR derives from an adult woman with latent tuberculosis. Sequencing was carried out using CD1b-GMM tetramer-negative cells sorted from PBMCs. CDR3 DNA sequence: TGTGCCAGCAGCTTAGGGACAGGTCACAGCAATCAGCCCCAGCATTTT. Translated: CASSLGTGHSNQPQHF.